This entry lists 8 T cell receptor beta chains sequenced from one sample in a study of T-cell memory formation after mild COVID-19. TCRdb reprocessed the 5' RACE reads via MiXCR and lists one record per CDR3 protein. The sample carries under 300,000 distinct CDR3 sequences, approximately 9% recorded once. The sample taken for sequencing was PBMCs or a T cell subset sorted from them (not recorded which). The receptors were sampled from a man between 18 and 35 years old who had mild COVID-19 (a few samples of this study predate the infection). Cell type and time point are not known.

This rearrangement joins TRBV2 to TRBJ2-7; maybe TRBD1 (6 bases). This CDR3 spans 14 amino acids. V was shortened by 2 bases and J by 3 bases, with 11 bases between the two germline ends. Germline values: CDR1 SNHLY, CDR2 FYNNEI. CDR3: CASSEPTGFYEQYF. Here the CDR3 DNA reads TGTGCCAGCAGTGAACCTACAGGGTTCTACGAGCAGTACTTC.

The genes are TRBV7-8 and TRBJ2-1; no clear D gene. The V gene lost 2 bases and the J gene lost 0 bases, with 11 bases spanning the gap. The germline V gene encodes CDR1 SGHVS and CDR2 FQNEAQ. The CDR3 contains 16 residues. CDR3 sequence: CASSLLWESSYNEQFF. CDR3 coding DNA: TGTGCCAGCAGCTTATTATGGGAAAGCTCCTACAATGAGCAGTTCTTC.

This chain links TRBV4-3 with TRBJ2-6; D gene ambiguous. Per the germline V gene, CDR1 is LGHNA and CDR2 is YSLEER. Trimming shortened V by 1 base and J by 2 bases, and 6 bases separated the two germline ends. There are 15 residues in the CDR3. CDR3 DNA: TGCGCCAGCAGCCAAGCGTTCACTGGGGCCAACGTCCTGACTTTC. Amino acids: CASSQAFTGANVLTF.

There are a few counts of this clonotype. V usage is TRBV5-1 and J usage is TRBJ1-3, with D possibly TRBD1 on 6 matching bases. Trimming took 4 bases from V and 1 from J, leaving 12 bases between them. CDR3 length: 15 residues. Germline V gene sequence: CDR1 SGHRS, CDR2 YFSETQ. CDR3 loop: CASSTYTGSGNTIYF. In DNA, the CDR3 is TGCGCCAGCAGCACCTACACAGGGTCTGGAAACACCATATATTTT.

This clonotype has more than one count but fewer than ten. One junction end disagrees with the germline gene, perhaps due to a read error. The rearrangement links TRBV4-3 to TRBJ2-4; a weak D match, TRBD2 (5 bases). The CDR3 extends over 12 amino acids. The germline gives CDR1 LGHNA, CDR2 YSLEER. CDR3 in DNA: TGCGCCAGCAGCGAAGACGGGGAATTTCAGTACTTC. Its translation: CASSEDGEFQYF.

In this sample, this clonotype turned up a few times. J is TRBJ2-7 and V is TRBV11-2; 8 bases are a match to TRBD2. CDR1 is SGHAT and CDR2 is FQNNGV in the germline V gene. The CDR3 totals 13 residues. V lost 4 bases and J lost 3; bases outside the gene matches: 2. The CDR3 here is CASSSGLVYEQYV. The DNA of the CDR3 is TGTGCCAGCAGCTCGGGACTAGTCTACGAGCAGTACGTC.

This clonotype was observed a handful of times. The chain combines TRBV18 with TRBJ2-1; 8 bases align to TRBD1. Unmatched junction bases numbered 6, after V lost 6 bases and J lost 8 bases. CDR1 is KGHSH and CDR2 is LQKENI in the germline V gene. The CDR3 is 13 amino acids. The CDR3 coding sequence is TGTGCCAGCTCGCCGGGACAGGCCTATGAGCAGTTCTTC. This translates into CASSPGQAYEQFF.

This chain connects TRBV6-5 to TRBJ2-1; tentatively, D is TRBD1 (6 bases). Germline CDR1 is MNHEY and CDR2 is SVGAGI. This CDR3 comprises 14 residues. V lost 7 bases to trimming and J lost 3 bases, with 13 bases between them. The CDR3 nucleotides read TGTGCCAGCACCTCCCGGGACATCTACAATGAGCAGTTCTTC. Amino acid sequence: CASTSRDIYNEQFF.